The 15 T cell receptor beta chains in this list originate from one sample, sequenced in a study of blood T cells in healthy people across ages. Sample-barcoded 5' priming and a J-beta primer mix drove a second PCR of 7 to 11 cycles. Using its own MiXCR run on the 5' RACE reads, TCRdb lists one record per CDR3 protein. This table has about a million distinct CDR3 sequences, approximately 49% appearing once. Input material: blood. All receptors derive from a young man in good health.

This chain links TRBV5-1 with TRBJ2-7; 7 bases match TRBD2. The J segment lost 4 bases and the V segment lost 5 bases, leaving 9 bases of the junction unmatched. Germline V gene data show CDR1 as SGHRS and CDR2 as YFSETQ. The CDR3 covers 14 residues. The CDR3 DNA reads TGCGCCAGCAGTCGGGGGGACGGGTTTTACGAGCAGTACTTC. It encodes CASSRGDGFYEQYF.

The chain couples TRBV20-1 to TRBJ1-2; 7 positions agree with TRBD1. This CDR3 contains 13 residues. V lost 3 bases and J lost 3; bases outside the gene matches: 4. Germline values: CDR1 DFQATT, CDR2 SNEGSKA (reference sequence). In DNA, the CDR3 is TGCAGTGCTAGCCCCGGGACAGACTATGGCTACACCTTC. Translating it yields CSASPGTDYGYTF.

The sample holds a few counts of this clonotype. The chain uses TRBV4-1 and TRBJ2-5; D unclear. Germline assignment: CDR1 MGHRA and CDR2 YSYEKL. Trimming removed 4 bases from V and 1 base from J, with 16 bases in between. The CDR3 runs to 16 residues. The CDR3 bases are TGCGCCAGCAGCCCTAACCTTTTCAACGGCCAAGAGACCCAGTACTTC. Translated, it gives CASSPNLFNGQETQYF.

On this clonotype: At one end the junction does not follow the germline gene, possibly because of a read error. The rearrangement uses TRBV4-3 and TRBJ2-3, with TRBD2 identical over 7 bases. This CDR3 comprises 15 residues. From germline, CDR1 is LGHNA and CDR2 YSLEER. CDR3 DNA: TGCGTCAGCAGCCCACGGGGGGACGAGTCAGATACGCAGTATTTT. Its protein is CVSSPRGDESDTQYF.

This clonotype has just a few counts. CDR3: CASSRGGTGKAFF. CDR3 DNA sequence: TGTGCCAGCAGCCGAGGGGGGACGGGGAAAGCTTTCTTT. The chain has TRBV7-3 and TRBJ1-1; D is possibly TRBD1 (6 bases). Germline V gene data show CDR1 as SGHTA and CDR2 as FQGTGA. CDR3 length: 13 amino acids. Trimming removed 5 bases at V and 9 bases at J, with 16 bases between.

CDR3: CASSLVTGTGFVQPQHF. In DNA, the CDR3 is TGTGCCAGCAGCTTAGTTACCGGGACAGGGTTTGTTCAGCCCCAGCATTTT. The V gene is TRBV7-8, the J gene TRBJ1-5, with 9 bases lining up with TRBD1. V trimming: 1 base; J trimming: 6 bases; junction bases outside the gene matches: 10. The CDR3 length is 17 residues. Germline V gene data show CDR1 as SGHVS and CDR2 as FQNEAQ.

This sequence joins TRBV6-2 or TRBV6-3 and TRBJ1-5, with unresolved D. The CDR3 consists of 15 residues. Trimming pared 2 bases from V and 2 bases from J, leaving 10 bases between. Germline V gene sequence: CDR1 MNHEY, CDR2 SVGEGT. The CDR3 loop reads CASSYDGVGNQPQHF. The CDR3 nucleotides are TGTGCCAGCAGTTACGACGGGGTCGGCAATCAGCCCCAGCATTTT.

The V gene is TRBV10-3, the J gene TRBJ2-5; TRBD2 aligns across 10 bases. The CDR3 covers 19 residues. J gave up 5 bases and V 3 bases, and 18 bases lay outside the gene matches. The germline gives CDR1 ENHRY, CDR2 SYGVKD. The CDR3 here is CAISEPLSGGASYLETQYF. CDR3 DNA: TGTGCCATCAGTGAACCACTGAGCGGGGGGGCCTCCTATCTTGAGACCCAGTACTTC.

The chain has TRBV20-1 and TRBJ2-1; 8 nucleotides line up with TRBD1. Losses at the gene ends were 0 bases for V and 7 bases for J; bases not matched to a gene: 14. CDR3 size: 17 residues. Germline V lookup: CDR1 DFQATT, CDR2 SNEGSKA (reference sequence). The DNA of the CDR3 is TGCAGTGCTAGAGATCAGGGGGCGGTAGCGAGAAGAAATGAGCAGTTCTTC. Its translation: CSARDQGAVARRNEQFF.

The CDR3 spells CASSVRGGYTDTQYF. The DNA for the CDR3 is TGTGCCAGCAGCGTCCGGGGGGGGTACACAGATACGCAGTATTTT. This rearrangement joins TRBV7-2 to TRBJ2-3; TRBD2 agrees at 8 bases. The CDR3 totals 15 residues. Germline lookup yields CDR1 SGHTA and CDR2 FQGNSA. The V and J ends lost 5 bases and 2 bases, in that order; junction bases with no gene match: 6.

The CDR3 protein is CSASGTGPYGYTF. The DNA of the CDR3 is TGCAGCGCATCCGGGACAGGTCCCTATGGCTACACCTTC. This chain uses TRBV20-1 with TRBJ1-2; 8 bases match TRBD1. CDR1 and CDR2 from the germline V gene are DFQATT and SNEGSKA (reference sequence). The CDR3 is 13 amino acids.

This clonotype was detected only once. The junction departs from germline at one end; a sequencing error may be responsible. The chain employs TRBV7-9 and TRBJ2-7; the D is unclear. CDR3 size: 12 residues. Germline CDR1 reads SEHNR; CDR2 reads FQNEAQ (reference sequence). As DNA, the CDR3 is TGTTCCAGCAGCTTAGTTCCCTACGAGCAGTACTTC. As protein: CSSSLVPYEQYF.

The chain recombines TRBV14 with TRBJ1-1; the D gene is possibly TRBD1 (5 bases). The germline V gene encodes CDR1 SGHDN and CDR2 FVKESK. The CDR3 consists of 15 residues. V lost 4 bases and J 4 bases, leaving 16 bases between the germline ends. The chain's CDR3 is CASSPLGHRLTEAFF. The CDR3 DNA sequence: TGTGCCAGCAGCCCCTTAGGACACAGGCTCACTGAAGCTTTCTTT.

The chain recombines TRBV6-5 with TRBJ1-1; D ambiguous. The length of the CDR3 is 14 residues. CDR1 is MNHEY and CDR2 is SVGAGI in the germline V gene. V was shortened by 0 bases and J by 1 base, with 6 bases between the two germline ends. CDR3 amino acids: CASSYSPTNTEAFF. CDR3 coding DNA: TGTGCCAGCAGTTACTCCCCTACGAACACTGAAGCTTTCTTT.

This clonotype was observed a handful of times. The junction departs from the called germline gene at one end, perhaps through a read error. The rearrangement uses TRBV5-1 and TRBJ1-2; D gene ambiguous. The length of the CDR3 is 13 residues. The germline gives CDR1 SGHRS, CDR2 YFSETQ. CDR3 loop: CASTDLPNYDYTF. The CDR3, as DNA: TGCGCCAGCACCGACTTACCTAACTATGACTACACCTTC.